Below are 14 T cell receptor beta chains sequenced from a single sample in a study of T-cell memory formation after mild COVID-19. TCRdb reprocessed the 5' RACE reads with MiXCR, giving one entry per CDR3 protein. The sample has approximately 560,000 distinct CDR3 sequences, roughly a sixth seen once; the top ten hold less than 10%. Sequenced sample: PBMCs or a T cell subset sorted from them (not recorded which). The receptors stem from an adult woman who had mild COVID-19 (a few samples of this study predate the infection). Cell type and time point are not known.

This clonotype was counted only a few times. V gene TRBV29-1 combines with J gene TRBJ1-1, with D perhaps TRBD1 (5 bases). CDR3 length: 13 amino acids. CDR1 and CDR2 (germline): SQVTM, ANQGSEA. Trimming took off 4 bases at V and 8 bases at J, with 17 bases between the two ends. This CDR3 is CSVAGRNLPEAFF. The CDR3 nucleotides are TGCAGCGTTGCGGGACGCAATCTACCGGAAGCTTTCTTT.

J is TRBJ1-2 and V is TRBV4-2; no firm D call. This CDR3 has 17 residues. V dropped 0 bases and J dropped 5 bases, with 19 bases sitting between them. Germline CDR1 is LGHNA and CDR2 is YNFKEQ. CDR3 amino acids: CASSQEGEGSFWYGYTF. The CDR3 nucleotides read TGTGCCAGCAGCCAAGAGGGAGAGGGATCATTTTGGTATGGCTACACCTTC.

The chain carries TRBV7-9 and TRBJ2-2; the D is unclear. Trimming cost V 5 bases and J 6 bases, with 10 bases left between them. There are 13 residues in the CDR3. Germline CDR1 is SEHNR and CDR2 is FQNEAQ (reference sequence). In DNA form, the CDR3 reads TGTGCCAGCAGCGTCACTCAGGCCGGGGAGCTGTTTTTT. Amino acid sequence: CASSVTQAGELFF.

This clonotype was observed a few times. The chain employs TRBV6-6 and TRBJ2-1, with D perhaps matching TRBD1 or TRBD2 (7 bases each). The CDR3 spans 13 residues. V was shortened by 6 bases and J by 6 bases, with 12 bases between the two germline ends. Germline CDR1 reads MNHNY; CDR2 reads SVGAGI (reference sequence). The CDR3 region has the DNA TGTGCCAGCAGAGGGGGGGACAGCAATGAGCAGTTCTTC. Amino acids: CASRGGDSNEQFF.

A few counts support this clonotype. The CDR3 protein is CSARGERGRETQYF. CDR3 coding DNA: TGCAGTGCTAGGGGCGAGCGGGGTAGAGAGACCCAGTACTTC. The genes are TRBV20-1 and TRBJ2-5, with 7 bases that match TRBD2. The CDR3 is made up of 14 amino acids. J lost 4 bases, V lost 3 bases, and 8 bases had no gene match. Germline CDR1 and CDR2: DFQATT and SNEGSKA (reference sequence).

The V gene is TRBV6-6, the J gene TRBJ2-1; 10 positions match TRBD2. With V trimmed by 1 base and J by 7 bases, 10 bases remained unmatched. This CDR3 spans 17 amino acids. Germline CDR1 MNHNY, CDR2 SVGAGI (reference sequence). The CDR3 nucleotides read TGTGCCAGCAGTTACTACCCCCCCGGGACTAGCGTTAATGAGCAGTTCTTC. This codes for CASSYYPPGTSVNEQFF.

The V gene is TRBV14, the J gene TRBJ2-1; TRBD2 matches 11 bases. Trimming removed 4 bases from V and 4 bases from J; junction bases left unmatched: 9. The CDR3 spans 17 residues. Per the germline V gene, CDR1 is SGHDN and CDR2 is FVKESK. The CDR3, as DNA: TGTGCCAGCAGCCGCATGTACACTAGCGGGGGTTACAATGAGCAGTTCTTC. The encoded protein is CASSRMYTSGGYNEQFF.

The gene calls are TRBV7-9 and TRBJ2-1; TRBD1 aligns across 8 bases. V dropped 4 bases and J dropped 7; count of bases not matched to a gene: 6. Germline CDR1 SEHNR, CDR2 FQNEAQ (reference sequence). This CDR3 contains 14 residues. The CDR3: CASSWDRSGNEQFF. DNA for the CDR3: TGTGCCAGCAGCTGGGACAGGAGTGGGAATGAGCAGTTCTTC.

The genes are TRBV4-2 and TRBJ1-1; D possibly corresponds to TRBD1 (5 bases). CDR1 and CDR2 from the germline V gene are LGHNA and YNFKEQ. The length of the CDR3 is 16 residues. The germline V and J ends were trimmed by 0 bases and 0 bases, with 11 bases remaining between them. The CDR3 nucleotides read TGTGCCAGCAGCCAAGACACCGACAGAATGAACACTGAAGCTTTCTTT. It specifies CASSQDTDRMNTEAFF.

J is TRBJ2-1 and V is TRBV13, with unresolved D. V lost 0 bases and J 1 base, leaving 10 bases between the germline ends. The germline V gene has CDR1 PRHDT and CDR2 FYEKMQ (reference sequence). There are 16 residues in the CDR3. The CDR3 loop reads CASSLGDGSSYNEQFF. Here the CDR3 DNA reads TGTGCCAGCAGCTTAGGGGACGGGTCGTCCTACAATGAGCAGTTCTTC.

The chain uses TRBV24-1 and TRBJ2-3; 10 nucleotides match TRBD2. The V gene's germline CDR1 is KGHDR and CDR2 SFDVKD. V was clipped by 4 bases and J by 6 bases; unmatched bases: 6. CDR3 size: 15 residues. In DNA form, the CDR3 reads TGTGCCACCAGTGAACGGGGACTAGCGTTGGATACGCAGTATTTT. Its protein product is CATSERGLALDTQYF.

This clonotype occurred a few times. The gene calls are TRBV20-1 and TRBJ2-2; D possibly corresponds to TRBD2 (6 bases). Trimming left V 3 bases short and J 4 bases short, with 12 bases between. Germline values: CDR1 DFQATT, CDR2 SNEGSKA (reference sequence). The CDR3 has 14 residues. The CDR3 here is CSASAGPPTGELFF. In DNA, the CDR3 is TGCAGTGCTAGTGCGGGGCCACCCACCGGGGAGCTGTTTTTT.

The chain has TRBV29-1 and TRBJ2-3, with no clear D. Looked up from germline, CDR1 is SQVTM and CDR2 is ANQGSEA. V lost 0 bases and J 4 bases, leaving 8 bases between the germline ends. This CDR3 has 13 amino acids. CDR3 bases: TGCAGCGTTGAAGAGGTGAATGCAGATACGCAGTATTTT. It translates to CSVEEVNADTQYF.

The chain couples TRBV5-1 to TRBJ2-1, with a weak D call TRBD1 (5 bases). The germline gives CDR1 SGHRS, CDR2 YFSETQ. V was clipped by 0 bases and J by 8 bases, with 15 bases between them. The CDR3 is made up of 15 amino acids. The chain's CDR3 is CASSLGGRVSDEQFF. The CDR3 region has the DNA TGCGCCAGCAGCTTGGGTGGCAGGGTATCCGATGAGCAGTTCTTC.